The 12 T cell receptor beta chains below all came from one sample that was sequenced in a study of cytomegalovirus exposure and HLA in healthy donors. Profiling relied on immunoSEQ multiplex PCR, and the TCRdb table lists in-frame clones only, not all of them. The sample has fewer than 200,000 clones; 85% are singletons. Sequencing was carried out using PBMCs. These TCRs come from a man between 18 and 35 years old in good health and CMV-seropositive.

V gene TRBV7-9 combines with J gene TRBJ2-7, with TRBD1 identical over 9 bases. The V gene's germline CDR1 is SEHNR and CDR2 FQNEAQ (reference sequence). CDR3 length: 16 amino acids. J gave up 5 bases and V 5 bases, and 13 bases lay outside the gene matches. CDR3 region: CASSPPPGTGYHEQYF. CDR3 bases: TGTGCCAGCAGCCCACCTCCGGGGACAGGGTACCACGAGCAGTACTTC.

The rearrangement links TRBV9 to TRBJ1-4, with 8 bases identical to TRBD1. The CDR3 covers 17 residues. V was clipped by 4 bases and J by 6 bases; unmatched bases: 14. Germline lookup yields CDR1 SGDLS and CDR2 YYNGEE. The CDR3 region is CASSPRGQGARDEKLFF. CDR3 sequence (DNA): TGTGCCAGCAGCCCAAGAGGCCAGGGGGCGCGGGATGAAAAACTGTTTTTT.

The CDR3 reads CASSFQRGLTDTQYF. The CDR3 nucleotides are TGTGCCAGCAGTTTCCAGCGGGGGCTCACAGATACGCAGTATTTT. The chain uses TRBV28 and TRBJ2-3; 8 bases line up with TRBD2. J gave up 2 bases and V 3 bases, and 4 bases lay outside the gene matches. Germline V gene data show CDR1 as MDHEN and CDR2 as SYDVKM. This CDR3 is 15 amino acids long.

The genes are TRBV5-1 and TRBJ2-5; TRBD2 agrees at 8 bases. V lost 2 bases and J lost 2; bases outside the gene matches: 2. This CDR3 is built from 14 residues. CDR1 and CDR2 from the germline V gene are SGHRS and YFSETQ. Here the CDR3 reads CASSLLAGQETQYF. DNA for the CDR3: TGCGCCAGCAGCTTATTAGCGGGGCAAGAGACCCAGTACTTC.

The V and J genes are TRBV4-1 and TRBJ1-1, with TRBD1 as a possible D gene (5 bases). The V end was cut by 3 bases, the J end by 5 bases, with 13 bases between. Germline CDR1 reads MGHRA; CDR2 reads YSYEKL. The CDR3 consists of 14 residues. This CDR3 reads CASSQDPGWTEAFF. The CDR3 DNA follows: TGCGCCAGCAGCCAGGATCCAGGGTGGACTGAAGCTTTCTTT.

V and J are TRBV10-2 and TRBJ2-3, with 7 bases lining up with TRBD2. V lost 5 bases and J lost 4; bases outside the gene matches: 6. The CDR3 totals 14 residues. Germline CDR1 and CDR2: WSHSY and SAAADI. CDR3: CASSWEGLADTQYF. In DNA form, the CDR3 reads TGCGCCAGCAGTTGGGAGGGCCTGGCAGATACGCAGTATTTT.

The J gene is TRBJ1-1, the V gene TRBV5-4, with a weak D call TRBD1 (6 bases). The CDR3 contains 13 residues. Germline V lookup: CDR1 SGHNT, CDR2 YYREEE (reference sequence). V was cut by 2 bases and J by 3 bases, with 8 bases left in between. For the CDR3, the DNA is TGTGCCAGCAGCTTCAACAGGGACACTGAAGCTTTCTTT. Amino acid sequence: CASSFNRDTEAFF.

This CDR3 reads CASSPQDRDFDGYTF. The CDR3 nucleotides read TGTGCCAGCAGTCCTCAGGACAGGGACTTTGATGGCTACACCTTC. J is TRBJ1-2 and V is TRBV6-5; 8 bases map to TRBD1. The CDR3 extends over 15 amino acids. The germline V gene encodes CDR1 MNHEY and CDR2 SVGAGI. After removal of 5 bases from V and 6 bases from J, the junction contained 11 bases not matched to a gene.

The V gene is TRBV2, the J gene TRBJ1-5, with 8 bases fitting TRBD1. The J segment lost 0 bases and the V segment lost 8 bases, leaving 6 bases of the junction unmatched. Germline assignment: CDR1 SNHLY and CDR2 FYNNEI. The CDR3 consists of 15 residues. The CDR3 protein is CASCKTGDSNQPQHF. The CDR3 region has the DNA TGTGCCAGCTGCAAGACAGGGGATAGCAATCAGCCCCAGCATTTT.

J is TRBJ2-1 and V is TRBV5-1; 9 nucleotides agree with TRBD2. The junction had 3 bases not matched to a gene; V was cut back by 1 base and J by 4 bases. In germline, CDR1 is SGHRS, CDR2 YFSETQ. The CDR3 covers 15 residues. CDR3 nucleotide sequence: TGCGCCAGCAGCTTGAGACTAGCGGCTTACAATGAGCAGTTCTTC. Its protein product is CASSLRLAAYNEQFF.

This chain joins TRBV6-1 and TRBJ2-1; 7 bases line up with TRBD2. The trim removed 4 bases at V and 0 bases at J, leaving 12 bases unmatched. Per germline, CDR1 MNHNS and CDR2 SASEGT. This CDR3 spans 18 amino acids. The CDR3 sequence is CASSGLGSGAFSYNEQFF. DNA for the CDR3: TGTGCCAGCAGTGGGCTTGGGAGCGGGGCTTTCTCCTACAATGAGCAGTTCTTC.

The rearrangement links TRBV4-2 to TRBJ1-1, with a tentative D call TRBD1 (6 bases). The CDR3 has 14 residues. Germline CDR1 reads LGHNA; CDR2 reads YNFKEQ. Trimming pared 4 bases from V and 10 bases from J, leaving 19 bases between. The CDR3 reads CASSLKQGENTAFF. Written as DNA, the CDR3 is TGTGCCAGCAGCCTAAAACAGGGAGAGAATACAGCTTTCTTT.